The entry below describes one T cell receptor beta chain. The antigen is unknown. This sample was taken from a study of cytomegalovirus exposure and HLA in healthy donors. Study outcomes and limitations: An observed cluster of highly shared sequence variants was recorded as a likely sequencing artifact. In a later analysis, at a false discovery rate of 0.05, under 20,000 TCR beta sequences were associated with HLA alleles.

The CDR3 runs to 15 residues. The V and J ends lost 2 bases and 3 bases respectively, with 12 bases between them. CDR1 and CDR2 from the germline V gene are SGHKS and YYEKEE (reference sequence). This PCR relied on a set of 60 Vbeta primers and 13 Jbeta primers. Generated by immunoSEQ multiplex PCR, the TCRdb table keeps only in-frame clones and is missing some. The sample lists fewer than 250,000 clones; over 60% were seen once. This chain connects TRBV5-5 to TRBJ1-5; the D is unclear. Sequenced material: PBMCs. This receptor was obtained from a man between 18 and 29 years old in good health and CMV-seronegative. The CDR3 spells CASSFGSGNNQPQHF. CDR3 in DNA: TGTGCCAGCAGCTTTGGGAGCGGGAACAATCAGCCCCAGCATTTT.